The 22 T cell receptor beta chains reported below all come from one sample, sequenced in a study of metastatic and nonmetastatic thyroid tumors. TCRdb redid the clone calls on the PCR reads using MiXCR. The sample lists under 95,000 clones, approximately 9% seen once, with 8.8% in the top ten. All patients were treatment-naive before thyroid surgery. Sequences were obtained from blood. All receptors derive from a female donor with papillary thyroid cancer or a benign thyroid nodule (not recorded which). Some clones in this sample may be carry-over from other donors' samples.

Many counts were recorded for this clone. The CDR3 region is CASDKGGSGYTF. In nucleotides, the CDR3 is TGTGCCAGCGACAAAGGGGGTTCTGGCTACACCTTC. This chain connects TRBV9 to TRBJ1-2, with D perhaps TRBD1 (6 bases). V was pared by 7 bases and J by 7 bases, with 14 bases between. The germline V gene has CDR1 SGDLS and CDR2 YYNGEE. The CDR3 consists of 12 residues.

The rearrangement links TRBV18 to TRBJ1-1; 9 nucleotides match TRBD1. The CDR3 loop spans 14 amino acids. V was clipped by 3 bases and J by 5 bases; unmatched bases: 4. The V gene's germline CDR1 is KGHSH and CDR2 LQKENI. The CDR3 sequence: CASSPDRGGTEAFF. As DNA, the CDR3 is TGTGCCAGCTCACCGGACAGGGGTGGGACTGAAGCTTTCTTT.

This clone came up many times. The chain has TRBV6-4 and TRBJ2-2; TRBD1 matches 9 bases. The CDR3 sequence is 15 residues long. Germline CDR1 and CDR2: MRHNA and SNTAGT. V lost 5 bases, J lost 5 bases, and 6 bases stayed unmatched. This chain's CDR3 is CASSPGQGGTGELFF. CDR3 bases: TGTGCCAGCAGTCCGGGACAGGGAGGAACCGGGGAGCTGTTTTTT.

This clone was recorded at least ten times. This chain links TRBV18 with TRBJ1-1; D is possibly TRBD1 (6 bases). Germline CDR1 KGHSH, CDR2 LQKENI. With 3 bases removed from V and 0 bases from J, the gap between germline ends came to 11 bases. This CDR3 has 15 amino acids. CDR3 loop: CASSPNKGVNTEAFF. CDR3 nucleotide sequence: TGTGCCAGCTCACCGAACAAGGGGGTGAACACTGAAGCTTTCTTT.

For this clone: No conserved phenylalanine or tryptophan is present at the end of the CDR3, so a read error is the likely explanation. The rearrangement joins TRBV27 to TRBJ1-4, with 7 bases aligning to TRBD1. The CDR3 runs to 14 residues. J lost 8 bases, V lost 7 bases, and 10 bases had no gene match. Germline V lookup: CDR1 MNHEY, CDR2 SMNVEV (reference sequence). The CDR3 reads CASTADRLVEKLFS. For the CDR3, the DNA is TGTGCCAGCACCGCGGACAGGTTGGTCGAAAAACTGTTTTCT.

This clone appeared a few times. The chain links TRBV2 to TRBJ1-2; D gene ambiguous. This CDR3 contains 12 residues. CDR1 is SNHLY, CDR2 FYNNEI, per germline. Trimming cost V 4 bases and J 2 bases, with 5 bases left between them. CDR3 region: CASSGANYGYTF. CDR3 bases: TGTGCCAGCAGTGGAGCAAACTATGGCTACACCTTC.

This clone occurred many times. The chain is built from TRBV6-2 or TRBV6-3 and TRBJ2-7, with D uncertain. Trimming took 2 bases from V and 3 from J, leaving 5 bases between them. CDR3 length: 12 amino acids. Looked up from germline, CDR1 is MNHEY and CDR2 is SVGEGT. The CDR3 reads CASSYPDYEQYF. CDR3 bases: TGTGCCAGCAGTTACCCGGACTACGAGCAGTACTTC.

This clone was found many times. The chain joins TRBV6-5 to TRBJ1-5; no firm D call. The CDR3 runs 13 residues. The germline gives CDR1 MNHEY, CDR2 SVGAGI. V shed 0 bases and J shed 5 bases, with 5 bases lying between them. DNA of the CDR3: TGTGCCAGCAGTTACTCGGTATATCAGCCCCAGCATTTT. Protein product: CASSYSVYQPQHF.

This chain links TRBV27 with TRBJ1-2; 7 bases line up with TRBD1. The V gene end was trimmed by 8 bases and the J gene end by 5 bases; junction bases not matched to a gene: 14. Germline CDR1 reads MNHEY; CDR2 reads SMNVEV (reference sequence). CDR3 length equals 15 residues. The CDR3 nucleotides read TGTGCCAGCTTTCCTCGACAGGGTTGGGGGTATGGCTACACCTTC. Translation: CASFPRQGWGYGYTF.

This clone occurred many times. The chain is built from TRBV6-1 and TRBJ2-7; D perhaps matches TRBD1 (5 bases). The CDR3 is made up of 14 amino acids. CDR1 and CDR2 (germline): MNHNS, SASEGT. V was cut by 6 bases and J by 2 bases, with 14 bases left in between. The CDR3 loop is CASSPRQGPYEQYF. The DNA for the CDR3 is TGTGCCAGCAGCCCCCGTCAGGGCCCCTACGAGCAGTACTTC.

In its sample, this clone was seen many times. The chain employs TRBV12-5 and TRBJ2-5; 7 nucleotides agree with TRBD2. Trimming removed 6 bases from V and 1 base from J; junction bases left unmatched: 8. In germline, CDR1 is LGHNT, CDR2 FRNRAP. This CDR3 spans 15 amino acids. CDR3 residues: CASGLGERGQETQYF. The CDR3 DNA reads as TGTGCTAGTGGCCTCGGGGAGCGGGGCCAAGAGACCCAGTACTTC.

This clone was observed at least ten times. The chain couples TRBV4-1 to TRBJ2-5, with 7 nucleotides matching TRBD1. The CDR3 has 15 amino acids. After removal of 0 bases from V and 5 bases from J, the junction contained 6 bases not matched to a gene. Germline V gene lookup returns CDR1 MGHRA and CDR2 YSYEKL. CDR3 DNA: TGCGCCAGCAGCCAAGATCTCCGACAGGGCGAGACCCAGTACTTC. This translates into CASSQDLRQGETQYF.

There are many counts of this clone. This chain connects TRBV20-1 to TRBJ2-1; 10 bases are a match to TRBD2. V dropped 6 bases and J dropped 0; count of bases not matched to a gene: 11. The CDR3 loop spans 17 amino acids. Germline values: CDR1 DFQATT, CDR2 SNEGSKA (reference sequence). This CDR3 reads CSAAKPSSGGSYNEQFF. CDR3 bases: TGCAGTGCCGCTAAACCTTCTAGCGGGGGCTCCTACAATGAGCAGTTCTTC.

Many counts were recorded for this clone. This chain joins TRBV2 and TRBJ2-3, with D possibly TRBD2 on 5 matching bases. V was trimmed by 8 bases and J by 0 bases, leaving 12 bases between them. The CDR3 runs 14 residues. From germline, CDR1 is SNHLY and CDR2 FYNNEI. CDR3 coding DNA: TGTGCCAGCCGGAGGAGCGCTAGCACAGATACGCAGTATTTT. The encoded protein is CASRRSASTDTQYF.

This clone was seen at least ten times. The rearrangement joins TRBV11-2 to TRBJ2-2; 12 bases align to TRBD2. Trimming cost V 4 bases and J 1 base; bases outside gene matches: 1. Germline V gene lookup returns CDR1 SGHAT and CDR2 FQNNGV. CDR3 length: 16 amino acids. CDR3 nucleotides: TGTGCCAGCAGCTCGACTAGCGGGGGGAACACCGGGGAGCTGTTTTTT. Translated: CASSSTSGGNTGELFF.

This clone was seen repeatedly, ten times or more. The chain carries TRBV7-9 and TRBJ1-5; D perhaps matches TRBD1 (5 bases). V was cut by 1 base and J by 7 bases, with 11 bases left in between. The CDR3 runs 14 residues. Germline V gives CDR1 SEHNR, CDR2 FQNEAQ (reference sequence). CDR3 loop: CASSLGGAGQPQHF. The CDR3 region has the DNA TGTGCCAGCAGCTTAGGGGGCGCGGGACAGCCCCAGCATTTT.

Comments on this clone: A read error may produce the germline difference seen at one junction end. The chain couples TRBV5-1 to TRBJ2-6; 7 bases match TRBD1. There are 16 residues in the CDR3. Germline V gives CDR1 SGHRS, CDR2 YFSETQ. The CDR3 here is CASILGDSSGANFLTF. The CDR3 nucleotides are TGCGCCAGCATCTTGGGGGACAGCTCTGGGGCCAACTTCCTGACTTTC.

The table lists this clone with many counts. J is TRBJ2-3 and V is TRBV7-3; maybe TRBD1 (5 bases). Trimming removed 5 bases from V and 4 bases from J, with 16 bases in between. The germline V gene has CDR1 SGHTA and CDR2 FQGTGA. This CDR3 has 15 residues. The CDR3 bases are TGTGCCAGCAGCCAAATTGCAGGGAATCCAGATACGCAGTATTTT. This translates into CASSQIAGNPDTQYF.

This clone was seen repeatedly, ten times or more. This sequence joins TRBV6-4 and TRBJ2-3; TRBD2 matches at 7 bases. This CDR3 is built from 14 residues. V dropped 5 bases and J dropped 4; count of bases not matched to a gene: 6. Germline CDR1 is MRHNA and CDR2 is SNTAGT. This CDR3 is CASSLSGDSDTQYF. In DNA, the CDR3 is TGTGCCAGCAGTCTCAGCGGGGACTCAGATACGCAGTATTTT.

In this sample, this clone is medium-sized. V and J are TRBV6-1 and TRBJ1-2; D is unclear. The CDR3 sequence is 13 residues long. Between the trimmed V and J ends, which lost 0 bases and 4 bases, there was a span of 6 bases. From germline, CDR1 is MNHNS and CDR2 SASEGT. The CDR3 reads CASSEAEVYGYTF. The CDR3 nucleotides read TGTGCCAGCAGTGAAGCTGAAGTCTATGGCTACACCTTC.

This clone came up many times. V and J are TRBV4-1 and TRBJ2-3; 8 positions agree with TRBD1. The CDR3 consists of 17 residues. Trimming cost V 1 base and J 0 bases; bases outside gene matches: 6. The germline V gene encodes CDR1 MGHRA and CDR2 YSYEKL. DNA for the CDR3: TGCGCCAGCAGCCAAGGGACAAGGACAGGGAGCACAGATACGCAGTATTTT. As protein: CASSQGTRTGSTDTQYF.

Remarks on this clone: A much larger clone differs from this one at a single base, so this may be a read error. J is TRBJ2-3 and V is TRBV10-3; D could derive from TRBD1 or TRBD2 (5 bases each). The CDR3 is 16 amino acids. Germline values: CDR1 ENHRY, CDR2 SYGVKD. V dropped 3 bases and J dropped 2 bases, with 15 bases sitting between them. The CDR3 DNA sequence: TGTGCCATCAGTGAAGGGACCAAGTTGTTCACAGATACGCAGTATTTT. This codes for CAISEGTKLFTDTQYF.